One and the same sample provided the 8 T cell receptor beta chains below, sequenced in a study of cytomegalovirus exposure and HLA in healthy donors. The PCR contained 60 Vbeta and 13 Jbeta primers. Assay: immunoSEQ multiplex PCR; the TCRdb copy retains only in-frame clones and omits some. The table includes about 130,000 clones, approximately 74% detected once. The sample consisted of PBMCs. These receptors came from a man aged 35-49 years in good health and CMV-seropositive.

The V gene is TRBV7-9, the J gene TRBJ2-7; D may be TRBD1 (6 bases). V lost 5 bases and J 0 bases, leaving 14 bases between the germline ends. This CDR3 is built from 15 residues. The germline CDR1 and CDR2 sequences are SEHNR and FQNEAQ (reference sequence). CDR3 sequence: CASSTRTDSSYEQYF. The DNA for the CDR3 is TGTGCCAGCAGCACAAGGACAGACAGCTCCTACGAGCAGTACTTC.

This clone was counted only a few times. The V call is TRBV6-1, the J call TRBJ1-6; TRBD1 aligns across 9 bases. The germline V gene has CDR1 MNHNS and CDR2 SASEGT. J gave up 7 bases and V 3 bases, and 4 bases lay outside the gene matches. The CDR3 loop spans 15 amino acids. CDR3 amino acids: CASSDLDRGNSPLHF. The CDR3 nucleotides read TGTGCCAGCAGTGATTTAGACAGGGGGAATTCACCCCTCCACTTT.

This chain uses TRBV11-2 with TRBJ1-2, with D possibly matching TRBD1 (6 bases). This CDR3 is built from 14 residues. Germline CDR1 SGHAT, CDR2 FQNNGV. V lost 1 base and J 8 bases, leaving 14 bases between the germline ends. CDR3 region: CASSLGAGARGYTF. Here the CDR3 DNA reads TGTGCCAGCAGCTTAGGCGCGGGGGCGCGCGGCTACACCTTC.

This clone was observed a single time. This chain uses TRBV7-2 with TRBJ2-7; TRBD1 matches 8 bases. The CDR3 extends over 14 amino acids. Per the germline V gene, CDR1 is SGHTA and CDR2 is FQGNSA. V lost 4 bases, J lost 0 bases, and 2 bases stayed unmatched. The CDR3 bases are TGTGCCAGCAGCTCTGGACAGGGCTCCTACGAGCAGTACTTC. Amino acids: CASSSGQGSYEQYF.

This clone was detected only a few times. This chain connects TRBV11-2 to TRBJ1-4; TRBD1 matches 9 bases. The CDR3 runs to 14 residues. Losses at the gene ends were 5 bases for V and 10 bases for J; bases not matched to a gene: 8. Germline CDR1 and CDR2: SGHAT and FQNNGV. The CDR3 DNA follows: TGTGCCAGCAGCATAACAGGGGGCTTGGGAAAACTGTTTTTT. Amino acid sequence: CASSITGGLGKLFF.

This chain links TRBV4-2 with TRBJ2-1; 10 bases map to TRBD2. CDR3 length equals 18 residues. V was pared by 2 bases and J by 10 bases, with 17 bases of the junction left unmatched. Germline V gives CDR1 LGHNA, CDR2 YNFKEQ. The DNA of the CDR3 is TGTGCCAGCAGCCAAAATCCCTCCCCTAGCGGGGGCTCTGGAGAGCAGTTCTTC. Amino acid sequence: CASSQNPSPSGGSGEQFF.

This sequence joins TRBV5-1 and TRBJ2-6; D not certain. Germline V CDR1 and CDR2: SGHRS, YFSETQ. V shed 4 bases and J shed 0 bases, with 11 bases lying between them. The length of the CDR3 is 16 residues. The CDR3 nucleotides are TGCGCCAGCAGCGCCGATTTGCGCTCTGGGGCCAACGTCCTGACTTTC. Its translation: CASSADLRSGANVLTF.

This clone has at least ten counts. The chain uses TRBV6-1 and TRBJ2-1; 8 bases line up with TRBD1. CDR1 is MNHNS, CDR2 SASEGT, per germline. CDR3 length: 15 amino acids. Trimming at V came to 2 bases and at J to 3 bases, leaving 3 bases not matched to a gene. The CDR3: CASSERQGRYNEQFF. The CDR3 bases are TGTGCCAGCAGTGAAAGACAGGGGCGCTACAATGAGCAGTTCTTC.